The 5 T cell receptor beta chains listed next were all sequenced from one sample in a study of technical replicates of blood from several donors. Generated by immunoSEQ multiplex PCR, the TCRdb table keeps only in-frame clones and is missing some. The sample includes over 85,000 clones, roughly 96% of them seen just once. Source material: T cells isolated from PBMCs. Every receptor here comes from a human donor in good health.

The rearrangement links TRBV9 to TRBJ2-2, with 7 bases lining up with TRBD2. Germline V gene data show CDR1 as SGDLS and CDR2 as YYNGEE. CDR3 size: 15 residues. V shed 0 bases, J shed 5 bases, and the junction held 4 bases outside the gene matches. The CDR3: CASSVVGLGTGELFF. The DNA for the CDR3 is TGTGCCAGCAGCGTAGTAGGACTAGGGACCGGGGAGCTGTTTTTT.

CDR3 sequence reads: CASSRDLGYEQYF. CDR3 in DNA: TGTGCCAGCAGTAGGGACTTGGGCTACGAGCAGTACTTC. This rearrangement joins TRBV27 to TRBJ2-7; possibly TRBD2 for D (6 bases). This CDR3 is 13 amino acids long. CDR1 and CDR2 (germline): MNHEY, SMNVEV (reference sequence). V was pared by 5 bases and J by 3 bases, with 11 bases between.

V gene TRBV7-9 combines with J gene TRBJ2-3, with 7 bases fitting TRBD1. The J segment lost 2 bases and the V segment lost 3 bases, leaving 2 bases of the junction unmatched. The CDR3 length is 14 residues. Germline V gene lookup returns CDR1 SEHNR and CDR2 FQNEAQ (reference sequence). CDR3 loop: CASSLGQPTDTQYF. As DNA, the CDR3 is TGTGCCAGCAGCTTGGGACAGCCCACAGATACGCAGTATTTT.

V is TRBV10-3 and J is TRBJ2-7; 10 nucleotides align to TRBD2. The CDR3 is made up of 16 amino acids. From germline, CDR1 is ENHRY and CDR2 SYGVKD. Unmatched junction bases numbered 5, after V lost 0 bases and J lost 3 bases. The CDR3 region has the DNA TGTGCCATCAGTGAGTCGAGTCTAGCGGGAGACTACGAGCAGTACTTC. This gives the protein CAISESSLAGDYEQYF.

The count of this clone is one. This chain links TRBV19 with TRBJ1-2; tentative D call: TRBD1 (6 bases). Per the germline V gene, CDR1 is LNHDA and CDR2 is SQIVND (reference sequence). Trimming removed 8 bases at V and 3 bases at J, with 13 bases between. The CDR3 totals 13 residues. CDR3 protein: CASAQQGYYGYTF. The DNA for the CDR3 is TGTGCCAGTGCTCAACAGGGCTACTATGGCTACACCTTC.